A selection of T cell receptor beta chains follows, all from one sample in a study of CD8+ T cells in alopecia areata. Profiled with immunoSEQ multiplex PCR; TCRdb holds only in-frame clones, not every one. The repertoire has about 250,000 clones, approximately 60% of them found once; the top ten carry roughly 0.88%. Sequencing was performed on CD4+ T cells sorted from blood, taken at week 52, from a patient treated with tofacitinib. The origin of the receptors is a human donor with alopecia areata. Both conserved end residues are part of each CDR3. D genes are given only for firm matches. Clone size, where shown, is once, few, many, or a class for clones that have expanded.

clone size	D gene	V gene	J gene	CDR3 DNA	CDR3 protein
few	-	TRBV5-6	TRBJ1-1	TGTGCCAGCAGCGCGAACACTGAAGCTTTCTTT	CASSANTEAFF
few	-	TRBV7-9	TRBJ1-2	TGTGCCAGCAGCTTACTGGGCGCGTTCACCTTC	CASSLLGAFTF
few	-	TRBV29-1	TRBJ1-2	TGCAGCGTTGTAGCCCGGGGGAAGGGTGGCTACACCTTC	CSVVARGKGGYTF
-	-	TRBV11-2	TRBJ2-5	TGTGCCAGCAGCTTTTCACGAACTGAGACCCAGTACTTC	CASSFSRTETQYF
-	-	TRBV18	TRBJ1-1	TGTGCCAGCTCACCTGGACAGACTGAAGCTTTCTTT	CASSPGQTEAFF
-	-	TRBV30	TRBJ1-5	TGTGCCTGGAGTGTACGAGGGGCTACAGGAGACCAGCCCCAGCATTTT	CAWSVRGATGDQPQHF
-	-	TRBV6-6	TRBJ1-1	TGTGCCAGCACCTCCGGAGGGGATGCGGCTTTCTTT	CASTSGGDAAFF
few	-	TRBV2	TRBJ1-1	TGTGCCAGCTCCCGGATGGGGATCGCTGAAGCTTTCTTT	CASSRMGIAEAFF
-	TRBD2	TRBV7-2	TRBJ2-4	TGTGCCAGCAGCTCCCTAGCGGGGGGGCCTGGGGACATTCAGTACTTC	CASSSLAGGPGDIQYF
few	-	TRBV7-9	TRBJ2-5	TGTGCCAGCAGCCCCCCAAGTTCTGCGGAGACCCAGTACTTC	CASSPPSSAETQYF
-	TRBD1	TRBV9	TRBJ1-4	TGTGCCAGCAGCGAAAGGACAGGGGATGAAAAACTGTTTTTT	CASSERTGDEKLFF
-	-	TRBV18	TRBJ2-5	TGTGCCAGCTCACCACATTCGCTACAAGAGACCCAGTACTTC	CASSPHSLQETQYF
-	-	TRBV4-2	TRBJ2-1	TGTGCCAGCAGCCAAGAAGGGGGAGCTACCTACAATGAGCAGTTCTTC	CASSQEGGATYNEQFF
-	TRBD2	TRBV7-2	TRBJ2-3	TGTGCCAGCTTAGCGGGACTAGCTTCAGATACGCAGTATTTT	CASLAGLASDTQYF
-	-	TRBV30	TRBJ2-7	TGTGCCTGGAGTGTAGGAGGGGGCTCCTACGAGCAGTACTTC	CAWSVGGGSYEQYF
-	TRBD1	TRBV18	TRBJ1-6	TGTGCCAGCTCACCACCGGGGACAGTTTATTCACCCCTCCACTTT	CASSPPGTVYSPLHF
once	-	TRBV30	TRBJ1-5	TGTGCCTGGAGTCCAGCTACAAATCAGCCCCAGCATTTT	CAWSPATNQPQHF
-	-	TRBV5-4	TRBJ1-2	TGTGCCAGCAGCTTAGTGGGGCAGGATGGCTACACCTTC	CASSLVGQDGYTF
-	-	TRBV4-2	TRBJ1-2	TGTGCCAGCAGCCAAGAGAGAGGCTACACCTTC	CASSQERGYTF
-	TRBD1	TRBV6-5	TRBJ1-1	TGTGCCAGCAGTTACACGTGGGACAGGGAAGCTTTCTTT	CASSYTWDREAFF
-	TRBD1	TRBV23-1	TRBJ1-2	TGCGCCAGCAGCACACAAAACGACAGGGAGGGCGTAATCTATGGCTACACCTTC	CASSTQNDREGVIYGYTF
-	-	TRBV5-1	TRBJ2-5	TGCGCCAGCAGCTTGTGGCAGACGGAGAGGGAGACCCAGTACTTC	CASSLWQTERETQYF
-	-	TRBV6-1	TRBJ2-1	TGTGCCAGCAGTGTTCTAGACAATGAGCAGTTCTTC	CASSVLDNEQFF
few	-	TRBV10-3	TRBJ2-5	TGTGCCATCAGTGAAGGGGGGGAGACCCAGTACTTC	CAISEGGETQYF
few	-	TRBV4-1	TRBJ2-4	TGCGCCAGCAGCCATCCGGCGGGCAAAAACATTCAGTACTTC	CASSHPAGKNIQYF
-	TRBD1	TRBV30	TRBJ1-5	TGTGCCTGGAGCCCGGGACAGTTAAATCAGCCCCAGCATTTT	CAWSPGQLNQPQHF
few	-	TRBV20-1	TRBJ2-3	TGCAGTGCTAGGGGCCCTAATACGCAGTATTTT	CSARGPNTQYF
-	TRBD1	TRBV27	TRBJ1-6	TGTGCCAGCAGTTTATCGCAGACAGGGGGTTATTCACCCCTCCACTTT	CASSLSQTGGYSPLHF
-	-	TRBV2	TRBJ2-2	TGTGCCAGCGGGGGGTCCTACACCGGGGAGCTGTTTTTT	CASGGSYTGELFF
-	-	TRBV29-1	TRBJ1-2	TGCAGCGCTAGGGACCAAGTTGGGGACACCTTC	CSARDQVGDTF
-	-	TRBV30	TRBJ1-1	TGTGCCTGGAGACGAAGCCGGGGGTACACTGAAGCTTTCTTT	CAWRRSRGYTEAFF
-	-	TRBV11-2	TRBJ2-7	TGTGCCAGCAGAACAGAGAACGAGCAGTACTTC	CASRTENEQYF
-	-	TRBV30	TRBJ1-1	TGTGCCTGTTTCTTCGTTGAAGCTTTCTTT	CACFFVEAFF
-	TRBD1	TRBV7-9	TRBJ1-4	TGTGCCAGCAGCAGACTCCGGGACAGGGATGAAAAACTGTTTTTT	CASSRLRDRDEKLFF
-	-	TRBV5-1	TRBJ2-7	TGCGCCAGCAGCTTGGTCCGCAGGGGCTCCTACGAGCAGTACTTC	CASSLVRRGSYEQYF